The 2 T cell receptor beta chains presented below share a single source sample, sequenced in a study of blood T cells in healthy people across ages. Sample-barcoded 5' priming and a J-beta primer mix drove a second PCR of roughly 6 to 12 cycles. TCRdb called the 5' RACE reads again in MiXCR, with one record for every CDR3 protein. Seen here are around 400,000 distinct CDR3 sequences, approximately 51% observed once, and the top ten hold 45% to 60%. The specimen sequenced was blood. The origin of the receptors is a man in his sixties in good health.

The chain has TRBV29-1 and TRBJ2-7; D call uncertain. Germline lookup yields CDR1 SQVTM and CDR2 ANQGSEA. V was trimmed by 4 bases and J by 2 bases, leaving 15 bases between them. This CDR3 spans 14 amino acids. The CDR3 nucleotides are TGCAGCGTTGTTGTAGGGCAAACTGCCTACGAGCAGTACTTC. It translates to CSVVVGQTAYEQYF.

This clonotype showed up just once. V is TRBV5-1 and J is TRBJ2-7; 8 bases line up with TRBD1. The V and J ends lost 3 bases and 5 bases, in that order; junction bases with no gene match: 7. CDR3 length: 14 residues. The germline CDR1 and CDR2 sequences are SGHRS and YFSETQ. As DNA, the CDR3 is TGCGCCAGCAGCTACTCAGGGGGCGGCGACGAGCAGTACTTC. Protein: CASSYSGGGDEQYF.